The T cell receptor (beta chain) described here comes from a study of blood T cell repertoires in COVID-19. Study-wide context: PBMCs, B-cell-depleted T cells, or T cells provided the cDNA or gDNA that made up the material.

This clone came up once. The CDR3 totals 17 residues. Generated by immunoSEQ multiplex PCR, the TCRdb table keeps only in-frame clones and is missing some. Altogether 100,000 to 150,000 clones are present, 85% being singletons, with the ten largest covering just over 6.5%. The sequencing input was peripheral blood. The gene calls are TRBV21-1 and TRBJ2-3; the table's TRBD1 call for D was not verified on the DNA. TRBV21-1 is classified as a pseudogene. The origin of this receptor is a man older than 75 with active or convalescent COVID-19. The CDR3 spells CASRIPGQGPSTDTQYF. The CDR3 DNA reads as TGTGCCAGCAGAATCCCCGGGCAGGGGCCCTCCACAGATACGCAGTATTTT.